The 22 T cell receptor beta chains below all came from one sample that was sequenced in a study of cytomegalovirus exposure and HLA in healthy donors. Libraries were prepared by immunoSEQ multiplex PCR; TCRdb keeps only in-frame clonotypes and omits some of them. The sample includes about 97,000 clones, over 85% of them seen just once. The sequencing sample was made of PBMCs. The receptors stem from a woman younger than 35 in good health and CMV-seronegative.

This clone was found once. The CDR3 region is CASSHTGSSYEQYF. The CDR3 nucleotides read TGTGCCAGCAGCCACACAGGTAGCTCCTACGAGCAGTACTTC. The chain combines TRBV11-3 with TRBJ2-7; possibly TRBD1 for D (5 bases). The V gene lost 5 bases and the J gene lost 0 bases, with 11 bases spanning the gap. This CDR3 has 14 residues. Germline V gene sequence: CDR1 SGHNT, CDR2 YENEEA.

CDR3 sequence reads: CASSLSGANTGELFF. CDR3 DNA sequence: TGCGCCAGCAGTCTTAGCGGAGCGAACACCGGGGAGCTGTTTTTT. The V call is TRBV4-1, the J call TRBJ2-2, with a possible D match to TRBD2 (6 bases). The CDR3 spans 15 residues. CDR1 is MGHRA, CDR2 YSYEKL, per germline. Trimming took 6 bases from V and 0 from J, leaving 11 bases between them.

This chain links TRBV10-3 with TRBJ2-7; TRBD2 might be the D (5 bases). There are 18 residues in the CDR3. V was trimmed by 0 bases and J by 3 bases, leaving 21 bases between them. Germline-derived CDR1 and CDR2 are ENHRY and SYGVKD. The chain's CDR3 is CAISESPQRKDFSYEQYF. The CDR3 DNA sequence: TGTGCCATCAGTGAGTCACCCCAACGGAAGGACTTCAGCTACGAGCAGTACTTC.

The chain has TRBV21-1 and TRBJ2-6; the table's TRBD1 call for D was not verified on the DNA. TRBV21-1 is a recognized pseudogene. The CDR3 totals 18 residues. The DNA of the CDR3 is TGTGCCAGCAGCAAAAAGAAGCAGGGGGCTCGTGGGGCCAACGTCCTGACTTTC. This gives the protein CASSKKKQGARGANVLTF.

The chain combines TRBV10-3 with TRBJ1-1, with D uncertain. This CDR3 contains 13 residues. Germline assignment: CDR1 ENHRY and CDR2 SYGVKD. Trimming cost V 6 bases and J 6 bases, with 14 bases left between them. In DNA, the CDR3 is TGTGCCATCAGGGATGGTCCAGGCGCTGAAGCTTTCTTT. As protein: CAIRDGPGAEAFF.

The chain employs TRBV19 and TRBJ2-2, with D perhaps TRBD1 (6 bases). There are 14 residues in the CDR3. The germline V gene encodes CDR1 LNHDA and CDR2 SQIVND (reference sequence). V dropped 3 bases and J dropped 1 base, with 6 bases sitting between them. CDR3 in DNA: TGTGCCAGTAGTATGGGACAGAACACCGGGGAGCTGTTTTTT. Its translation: CASSMGQNTGELFF.

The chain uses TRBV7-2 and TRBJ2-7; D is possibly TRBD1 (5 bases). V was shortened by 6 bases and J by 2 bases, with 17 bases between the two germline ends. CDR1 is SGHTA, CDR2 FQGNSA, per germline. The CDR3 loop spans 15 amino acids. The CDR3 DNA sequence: TGTGCCAGCAGTTTTAGGTTACAGGAAACCTACGAGCAGTACTTC. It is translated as CASSFRLQETYEQYF.

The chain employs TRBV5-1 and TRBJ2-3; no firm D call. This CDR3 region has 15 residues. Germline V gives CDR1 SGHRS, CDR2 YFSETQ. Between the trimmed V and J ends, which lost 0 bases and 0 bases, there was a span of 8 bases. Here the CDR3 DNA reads TGCGCCAGCAGCTTGGACAGCCCTAGCACAGATACGCAGTATTTT. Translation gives CASSLDSPSTDTQYF.

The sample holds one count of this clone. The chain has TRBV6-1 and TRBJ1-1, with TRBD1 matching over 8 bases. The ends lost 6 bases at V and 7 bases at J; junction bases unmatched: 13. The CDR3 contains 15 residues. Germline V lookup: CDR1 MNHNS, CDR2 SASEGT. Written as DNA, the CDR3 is TGTGCCAGCAGACCGAGCAGGACAGGGCGGAATGAAGCTTTCTTT. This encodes CASRPSRTGRNEAFF.

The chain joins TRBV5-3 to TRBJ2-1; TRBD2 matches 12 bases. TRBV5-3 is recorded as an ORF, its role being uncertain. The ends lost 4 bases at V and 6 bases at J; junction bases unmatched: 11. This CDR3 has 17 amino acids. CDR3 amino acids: CARSDVRGTSGFNEQFF. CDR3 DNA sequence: TGTGCCAGAAGCGACGTAAGGGGGACTAGCGGGTTCAATGAGCAGTTCTTC.

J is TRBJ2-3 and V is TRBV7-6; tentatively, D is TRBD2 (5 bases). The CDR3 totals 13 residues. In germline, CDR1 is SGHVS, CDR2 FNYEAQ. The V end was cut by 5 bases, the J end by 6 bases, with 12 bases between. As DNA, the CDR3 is TGTGCCAGCAGCCCATTGTGGGAGGATACGCAGTATTTT. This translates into CASSPLWEDTQYF.

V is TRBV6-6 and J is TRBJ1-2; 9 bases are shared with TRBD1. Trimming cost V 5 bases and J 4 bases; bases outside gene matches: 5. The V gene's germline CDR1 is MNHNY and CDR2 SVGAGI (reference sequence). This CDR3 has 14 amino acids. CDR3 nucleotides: TGTGCCAGCAGTAACTGGGACAGGGCCTATGGCTACACCTTC. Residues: CASSNWDRAYGYTF.

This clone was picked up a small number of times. The DNA for the CDR3 is TGTGCCAGTTGGGACATTAATTCTGGGGCCAACGTCCTGACTTTC. This gives the protein CASWDINSGANVLTF. This rearrangement joins TRBV28 to TRBJ2-6; TRBD1 is a possible D gene (6 bases). Germline V gives CDR1 MDHEN, CDR2 SYDVKM. The CDR3 consists of 15 residues. V lost 9 bases, J lost 1 base, and 13 bases lay in between.

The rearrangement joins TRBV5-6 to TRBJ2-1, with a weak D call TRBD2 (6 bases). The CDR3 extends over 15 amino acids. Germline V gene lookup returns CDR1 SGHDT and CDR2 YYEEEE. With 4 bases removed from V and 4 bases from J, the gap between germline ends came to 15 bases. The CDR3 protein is CASSPYRGGYNEQFF. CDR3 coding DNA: TGTGCCAGCAGCCCTTATAGGGGAGGATACAATGAGCAGTTCTTC.

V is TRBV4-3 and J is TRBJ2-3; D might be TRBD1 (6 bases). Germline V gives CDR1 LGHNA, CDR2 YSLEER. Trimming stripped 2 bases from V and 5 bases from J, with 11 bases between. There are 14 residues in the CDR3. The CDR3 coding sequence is TGCGCCAGCAGCCAACTACAGGGAATAGATACGCAGTATTTT. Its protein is CASSQLQGIDTQYF.

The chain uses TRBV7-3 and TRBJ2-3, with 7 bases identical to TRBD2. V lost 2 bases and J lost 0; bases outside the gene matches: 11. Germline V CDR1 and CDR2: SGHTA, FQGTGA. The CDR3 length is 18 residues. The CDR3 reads CASSLGGGRGVSTDTQYF. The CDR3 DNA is TGTGCCAGCAGCTTAGGGGGAGGGCGGGGCGTTAGCACAGATACGCAGTATTTT.

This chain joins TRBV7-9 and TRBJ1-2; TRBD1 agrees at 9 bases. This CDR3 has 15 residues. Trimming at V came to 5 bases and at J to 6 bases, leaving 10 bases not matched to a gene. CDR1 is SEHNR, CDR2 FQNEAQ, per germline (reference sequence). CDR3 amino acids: CASSNPGTGRDGYTF. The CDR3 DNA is TGTGCCAGCAGCAACCCCGGGACAGGGAGGGATGGCTACACCTTC.

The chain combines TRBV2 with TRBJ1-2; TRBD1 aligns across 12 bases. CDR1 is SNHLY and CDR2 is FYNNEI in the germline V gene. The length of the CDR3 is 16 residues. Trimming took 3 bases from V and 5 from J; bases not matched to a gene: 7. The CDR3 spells CASSDGTGGQRYGYTF. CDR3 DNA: TGTGCCAGCAGTGACGGGACAGGGGGCCAGAGGTATGGCTACACCTTC.

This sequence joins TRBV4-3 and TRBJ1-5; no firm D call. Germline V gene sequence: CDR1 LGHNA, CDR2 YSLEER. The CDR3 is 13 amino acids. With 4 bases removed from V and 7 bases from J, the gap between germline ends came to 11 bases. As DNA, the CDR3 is TGCGCCAGCAGCCGGATCCCCGGGCAGCCCCAGCATTTT. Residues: CASSRIPGQPQHF.

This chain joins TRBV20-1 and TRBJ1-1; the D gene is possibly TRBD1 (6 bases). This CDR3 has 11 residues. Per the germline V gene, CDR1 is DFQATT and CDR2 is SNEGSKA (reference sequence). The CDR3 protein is CRLGGNTEAFF. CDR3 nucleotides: TGCAGACTAGGGGGGAACACTGAAGCTTTCTTT.

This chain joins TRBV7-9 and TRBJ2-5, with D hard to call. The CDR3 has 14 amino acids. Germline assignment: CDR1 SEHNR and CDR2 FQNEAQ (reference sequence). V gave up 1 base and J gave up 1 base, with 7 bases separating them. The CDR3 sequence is CASSLDGFQETQYF. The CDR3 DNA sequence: TGTGCCAGCAGCTTAGACGGTTTCCAAGAGACCCAGTACTTC.

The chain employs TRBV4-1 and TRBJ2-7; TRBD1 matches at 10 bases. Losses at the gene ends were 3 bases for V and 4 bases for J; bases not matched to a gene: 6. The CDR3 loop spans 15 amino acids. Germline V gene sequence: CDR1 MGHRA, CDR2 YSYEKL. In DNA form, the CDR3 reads TGCGCCAGCAGCCAGGCGGTGGGACAGGGGTACGAGCAGTACTTC. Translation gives CASSQAVGQGYEQYF.